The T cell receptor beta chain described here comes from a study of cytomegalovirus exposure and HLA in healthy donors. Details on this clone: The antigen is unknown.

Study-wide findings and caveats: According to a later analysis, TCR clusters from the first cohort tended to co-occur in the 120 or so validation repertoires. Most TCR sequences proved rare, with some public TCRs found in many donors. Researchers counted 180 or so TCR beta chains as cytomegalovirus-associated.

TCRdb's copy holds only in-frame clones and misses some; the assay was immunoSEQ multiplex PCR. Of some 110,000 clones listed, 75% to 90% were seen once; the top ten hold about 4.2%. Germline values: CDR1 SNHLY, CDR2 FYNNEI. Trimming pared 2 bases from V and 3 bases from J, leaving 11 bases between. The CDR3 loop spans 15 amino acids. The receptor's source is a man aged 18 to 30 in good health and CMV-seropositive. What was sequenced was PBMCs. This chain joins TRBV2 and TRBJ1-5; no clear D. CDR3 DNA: TGTGCCAGCAGTGAATTACCAGCGAACAATCAGCCCCAGCATTTT. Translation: CASSELPANNQPQHF.